This T cell receptor beta chain was captured by sequencing in a study of blood T cell repertoires in COVID-19. Sequencing was performed with immunoSEQ multiplex PCR; in TCRdb, only in-frame clones are kept and a portion is missing. The sample records 50,000 to 65,000 clones, around 88% being singletons. Germline V gene data show CDR1 as DFQATT and CDR2 as SNEGSKA (reference sequence). After removal of 4 bases from V and 4 bases from J, the junction contained 1 base not matched to a gene. CDR3 length: 11 amino acids. The sample holds one count of this clone. Sequencing was done on a sample of peripheral blood. The chain joins TRBV20-1 to TRBJ2-7, with 7 bases fitting TRBD1. The sequence came from a human donor in a cohort sampled during active COVID-19. CDR3 in amino acids: CSAKGQYEQYF. In DNA, the CDR3 is TGCAGTGCTAAGGGACAGTACGAGCAGTACTTC.